Listed here are 20 T cell receptor beta chains from one sample, sequenced in a study of T cells after yellow fever vaccination. TCRdb fed the 5' RACE reads into MiXCR, producing one record per CDR3 protein. The sample includes about 400,000 distinct CDR3 sequences, around a tenth seen only once; the top ten take 18%. The specimen was PBMCs, collected on the day of the first yellow fever vaccination. The receptors were sampled from a man aged 18 to 29 who received the YFV17D yellow fever vaccine.

This clonotype came up many times. This rearrangement joins TRBV7-2 to TRBJ1-5; D ambiguous. The CDR3 extends over 14 amino acids. Trimming removed 3 bases from V and 2 bases from J, with 8 bases in between. Germline V gene sequence: CDR1 SGHTA, CDR2 FQGNSA. The CDR3 DNA is TGTGCCAGCAGCTTCGGGGATGGCAATCAGCCCCAGCATTTT. This sequence encodes CASSFGDGNQPQHF.

The rearrangement joins TRBV19 to TRBJ2-3; 9 positions agree with TRBD2. The CDR3 consists of 20 residues. After removal of 0 bases from V and 2 bases from J, the junction contained 15 bases not matched to a gene. Germline V gene lookup returns CDR1 LNHDA and CDR2 SQIVND (reference sequence). The CDR3 reads CASSIDESKRGELITDTQYF. The CDR3 DNA reads as TGTGCCAGTAGTATAGATGAGAGCAAGCGGGGGGAATTAATCACAGATACGCAGTATTTT.

DNA for the CDR3: TGTGCCAGCAGCCTCAACATCGCCGCTAGCATCGGGGAGCTGTTTTTT. It codes for CASSLNIAASIGELFF. V usage is TRBV7-9 and J usage is TRBJ2-2; D possibly corresponds to TRBD2 (5 bases). CDR1 is SEHNR, CDR2 FQNEAQ, per germline (reference sequence). The V gene lost 5 bases and the J gene lost 7 bases, with 20 bases spanning the gap. The CDR3 totals 16 residues.

The chain is built from TRBV4-3 and TRBJ2-6, with 8 bases that match TRBD1. In germline, CDR1 is LGHNA, CDR2 YSLEER. V was clipped by 0 bases and J by 1 base; unmatched bases: 8. This CDR3 has 19 residues. In DNA form, the CDR3 reads TGCGCCAGCAGCCAAGAGGGGACAGGAGCTTGGTCTGGGGCCAACGTCCTGACTTTC. The encoded protein is CASSQEGTGAWSGANVLTF.

This chain links TRBV4-1 with TRBJ2-1; D is unresolved. Trimming removed 2 bases at V and 8 bases at J, with 16 bases between. Germline V gene lookup returns CDR1 MGHRA and CDR2 YSYEKL. The CDR3 is 15 residues long. CDR3 bases: TGCGCCAGCAGCCAAAGTAACAGCCTCACGGATGAGCAGTTCTTC. Protein sequence: CASSQSNSLTDEQFF.

This clonotype was found a few times. The chain couples TRBV27 to TRBJ2-3; 13 nucleotides line up with TRBD2. With 5 bases clipped from V and 3 bases from J, the junction kept 8 bases outside the gene matches. This CDR3 spans 17 amino acids. Germline loops: CDR1 MNHEY, CDR2 SMNVEV (reference sequence). The CDR3 region has the DNA TGTGCCAGCAGTCTAAGACGGACTAGCGGGGGTACAGATACGCAGTATTTT. This codes for CASSLRRTSGGTDTQYF.

This clonotype was seen more than once but under ten times. The genes are TRBV29-1 and TRBJ2-1, with unresolved D. In germline, CDR1 is SQVTM, CDR2 ANQGSEA. The CDR3 extends over 11 amino acids. Trimming took 7 bases from V and 6 from J, leaving 10 bases between them. The CDR3 here is CSGLRINEQFF. The CDR3 region has the DNA TGCAGCGGGCTGCGCATCAATGAGCAGTTCTTC.

This clonotype was counted at least ten times. The V call is TRBV5-1, the J call TRBJ2-5; D is uncertain. Trimming stripped 0 bases from V and 5 bases from J, with 11 bases between. CDR1 is SGHRS and CDR2 is YFSETQ in the germline V gene. The length of the CDR3 is 14 residues. The CDR3: CASSLVSAEETQYF. DNA of the CDR3: TGCGCCAGCAGCTTGGTTTCTGCCGAGGAGACCCAGTACTTC. Based on the CDR3 plus reference TRBV5-1 and TRBJ2-5, the full variable domain is KAGVTQTPRYLIKTRGQQVTLSCSPISGHRSVSWYQQTPGQGLQFLFEYFSETQRNKGNFPGRFSGRQFSNSRSEMNVSTLELGDSALYLCASSLVSAEETQYFGPGTRLLVL.

V gene TRBV6-2 or TRBV6-3 combines with J gene TRBJ1-5; no firm D call. Germline V lookup: CDR1 MNHEY, CDR2 SVGEGT. The V end lost 7 bases, the J end lost 6 bases, and 13 bases lay between the germline ends. This CDR3 has 13 residues. The CDR3 spells CASTPGWFQPQHF. The CDR3 DNA follows: TGTGCCAGCACCCCGGGTTGGTTTCAGCCCCAGCATTTT.

J is TRBJ2-5 and V is TRBV7-2, with 13 bases that match TRBD2. CDR3 length: 17 amino acids. The junction had 9 bases not matched to a gene; V was cut back by 3 bases and J by 5 bases. CDR1 is SGHTA and CDR2 is FQGNSA in the germline V gene. The CDR3 DNA is TGTGCCAGCAGCTTGGGGCTACTAGCGGGGGGGCCTGAGACCCAGTACTTC. Protein: CASSLGLLAGGPETQYF.

V and J are TRBV7-6 and TRBJ1-5, with 8 nucleotides matching TRBD1. The CDR3 has 15 residues. With V trimmed by 5 bases and J by 4 bases, 7 bases remained unmatched. Germline-derived CDR1 and CDR2 are SGHVS and FNYEAQ. The CDR3 region has the DNA TGTGCCAGCAGCCCCAGGGGGCGAGGGAATCAGCCCCAGCATTTT. It codes for CASSPRGRGNQPQHF.

This clonotype was counted many times. For the CDR3, the DNA is TGTGCCAGCAGCCAAGAAGTGATAGGGGTCGAGACCCAGTACTTC. Translating it yields CASSQEVIGVETQYF. The rearrangement joins TRBV3-1 to TRBJ2-5; weak D call: TRBD1 (5 bases). The V end was cut by 0 bases, the J end by 5 bases, with 13 bases between. The CDR3 loop spans 15 amino acids. Germline CDR1 is LGHDT and CDR2 is YNNKEL (reference sequence).

This clonotype was detected only a few times. The chain couples TRBV20-1 to TRBJ1-6; D unresolved. The germline gives CDR1 DFQATT, CDR2 SNEGSKA (reference sequence). This CDR3 is built from 14 residues. V was trimmed by 3 bases and J by 0 bases, leaving 6 bases between them. CDR3 bases: TGCAGTGCTAGTGAGAGCTCCTATAATTCACCCCTCCACTTT. Protein: CSASESSYNSPLHF.

This clonotype was observed a handful of times. The chain joins TRBV15 to TRBJ1-2; D remains unclear. This CDR3 is 16 amino acids long. Germline V gene data show CDR1 as LNHNV and CDR2 as YYDKDF (reference sequence). V was pared by 1 base and J by 6 bases, with 18 bases between. The CDR3 loop reads CATSRGRADNGHGYTF. CDR3 bases: TGTGCCACCAGCAGAGGTAGGGCCGACAATGGGCATGGCTACACCTTC.

This clonotype occurred a few times. The rearrangement links TRBV5-5 to TRBJ2-1; 13 nucleotides agree with TRBD2. V was clipped by 4 bases and J by 4 bases; unmatched bases: 5. Germline V CDR1 and CDR2: SGHKS, YYEKEE (reference sequence). The CDR3 runs 16 residues. CDR3 coding DNA: TGTGCCAGCAGCCTACAGACTAGCGGGGGGTACAATGAGCAGTTCTTC. Encoded protein: CASSLQTSGGYNEQFF.

This clonotype was seen a few times. The chain uses TRBV4-3 and TRBJ2-7; 9 positions agree with TRBD2. The V and J ends lost 4 bases and 1 base, in that order; junction bases with no gene match: 5. This CDR3 is built from 15 residues. CDR1 LGHNA and CDR2 YSLEER come from the germline V gene. CDR3 bases: TGCGCCAGCAGCCGTTGGAGCGGGGGGTCCTACGAGCAGTACTTC. Translating it yields CASSRWSGGSYEQYF.

A few counts support this clonotype. J is TRBJ1-1 and V is TRBV12-3 or TRBV12-4; D is unresolved. CDR3 length: 12 residues. V lost 6 bases and J 5 bases, leaving 10 bases between the germline ends. CDR3 coding DNA: TGTGCCAGCAGCAGAGAGAAGACTGAAGCTTTCTTT. Protein: CASSREKTEAFF.

The rearrangement uses TRBV29-1 and TRBJ1-2; D is ambiguous. Germline values: CDR1 SQVTM, CDR2 ANQGSEA. This CDR3 contains 14 residues. Deletions cut 4 bases from V and 2 bases from J, with 14 bases between. The chain's CDR3 is CSVVGNTGNYGYTF. The CDR3 bases are TGCAGCGTTGTGGGCAACACCGGCAACTATGGCTACACCTTC.

This clonotype was picked up a small number of times. The chain couples TRBV7-2 to TRBJ1-1; unclear D gene. This CDR3 has 14 amino acids. V was cut by 2 bases and J by 4 bases, with 11 bases left in between. The germline CDR1 and CDR2 sequences are SGHTA and FQGNSA. The CDR3 is CASSLQHSSTEAFF. CDR3 DNA sequence: TGTGCCAGCAGCTTACAACACAGCTCCACTGAAGCTTTCTTT.

This clonotype was seen more than once but under ten times. This sequence joins TRBV4-1 and TRBJ2-3; tentative D call: TRBD1 (6 bases). The germline V and J ends were trimmed by 3 bases and 2 bases, with 9 bases remaining between them. Germline-derived CDR1 and CDR2 are MGHRA and YSYEKL. The CDR3 length is 14 residues. The CDR3 loop is CASSQYRDTDTQYF. The CDR3 nucleotides read TGCGCCAGCAGCCAGTACAGGGACACAGATACGCAGTATTTT.